These 9 T cell receptor beta chains came from one sample sequenced in a study of identifying expanded T cells in peripheral blood. Sequencing used immunoSEQ multiplex PCR; TCRdb keeps in-frame clones, though not all of them. The data hold about 76,000 clones, with roughly 81% observed a single time. The material sequenced was blood. The receptors were sampled from a person between 18 and 75 years old in good health.

The chain is built from TRBV29-1 and TRBJ2-1, with D possibly being TRBD1 (6 bases). CDR1 and CDR2 (germline): SQVTM, ANQGSEA. This CDR3 is 16 amino acids long. V gave up 3 bases and J gave up 3 bases, with 18 bases separating them. The CDR3 spells CSVDTSGAVGYNEQFF. The CDR3 DNA reads TGCAGCGTTGACACTTCAGGGGCGGTAGGCTACAATGAGCAGTTCTTC.

The J gene is TRBJ1-1, the V gene TRBV18; no reliable D call. The CDR3 spans 13 residues. Germline CDR1 is KGHSH and CDR2 is LQKENI. Trimming removed 3 bases from V and 4 bases from J, with 9 bases in between. CDR3 region: CASSPVLVTEAFF. The CDR3 DNA reads TGTGCCAGCTCACCTGTCCTGGTCACTGAAGCTTTCTTT.

This sequence joins TRBV12-5 and TRBJ1-1, with unresolved D. The germline CDR1 and CDR2 sequences are LGHNT and FRNRAP. This CDR3 is 13 amino acids long. Trimming took off 5 bases at V and 4 bases at J, with 11 bases between the two ends. The CDR3 bases are TGTGCTAGTGGTGTCCGGTTAGGCACTGAAGCTTTCTTT. It translates to CASGVRLGTEAFF.

This chain joins TRBV4-3 and TRBJ1-3, with a possible D match to TRBD1 (5 bases). Germline CDR1 LGHNA, CDR2 YSLEER. V lost 2 bases and J 6 bases, leaving 17 bases between the germline ends. This CDR3 spans 16 amino acids. CDR3 bases: TGCGCCAGCAGCCAAACCCACGGGGGGACGCAAAACACCATATATTTT. It yields the protein CASSQTHGGTQNTIYF.

The V gene is TRBV7-9, the J gene TRBJ2-7; TRBD2 agrees at 12 bases. After removal of 5 bases from V and 3 bases from J, the junction contained 5 bases not matched to a gene. This CDR3 is built from 15 residues. CDR1 and CDR2 from the germline V gene are SEHNR and FQNEAQ (reference sequence). The CDR3 DNA reads TGTGCCAGCAGCCCATCTAGCGGGAGGGACTACGAGCAGTACTTC. This translates into CASSPSSGRDYEQYF.

In nucleotides, the CDR3 is TGTGCCAGCAGCTTGGCGCTAGCGGGAGCTGACATTCAGTACTTC. Its protein product is CASSLALAGADIQYF. V and J are TRBV5-6 and TRBJ2-4, with 10 bases fitting TRBD2. V lost 0 bases, J lost 8 bases, and 5 bases stayed unmatched. The length of the CDR3 is 15 residues. The V gene's germline CDR1 is SGHDT and CDR2 YYEEEE.

The V call is TRBV15, the J call TRBJ2-5, with 9 bases matching TRBD1. V trimming: 1 base; J trimming: 3 bases; junction bases outside the gene matches: 3. Looked up from germline, CDR1 is LNHNV and CDR2 is YYDKDF (reference sequence). The CDR3 runs 15 residues. The DNA of the CDR3 is TGTGCCACCAGCAGAGGGGGGACAGGGAAAGAGACCCAGTACTTC. The encoded protein is CATSRGGTGKETQYF.

This chain joins TRBV28 and TRBJ1-5; 8 bases align to TRBD1. The CDR3 contains 19 residues. Germline V lookup: CDR1 MDHEN, CDR2 SYDVKM. With V trimmed by 3 bases and J by 1 base, 14 bases remained unmatched. The CDR3, as DNA: TGTGCCAGCAGTTTCCTTGGGACAGGCGGAACCTTAAGCAATCAGCCCCAGCATTTT. This translates into CASSFLGTGGTLSNQPQHF.

The rearrangement links TRBV6-5 to TRBJ2-7; D is perhaps TRBD2 (6 bases). This CDR3 is built from 15 residues. Germline lookup yields CDR1 MNHEY and CDR2 SVGAGI. The V and J ends lost 2 bases and 1 base respectively, with 12 bases between them. CDR3 residues: CASSYDPGRSYEQYF. The CDR3 DNA sequence: TGTGCCAGCAGTTACGACCCAGGGAGGTCCTACGAGCAGTACTTC.